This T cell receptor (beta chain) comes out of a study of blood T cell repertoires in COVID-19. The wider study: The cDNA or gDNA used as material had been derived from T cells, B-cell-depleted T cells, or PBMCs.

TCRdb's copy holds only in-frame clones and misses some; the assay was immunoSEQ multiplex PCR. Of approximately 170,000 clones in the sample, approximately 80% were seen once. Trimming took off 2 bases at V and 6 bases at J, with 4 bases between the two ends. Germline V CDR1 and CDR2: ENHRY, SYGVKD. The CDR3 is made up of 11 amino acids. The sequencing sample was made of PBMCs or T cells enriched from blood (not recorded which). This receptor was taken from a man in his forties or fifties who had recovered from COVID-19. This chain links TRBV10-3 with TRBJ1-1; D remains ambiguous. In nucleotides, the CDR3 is TGTGCCATCAGTGAGCTACCTGAAGCTTTCTTT. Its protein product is CAISELPEAFF.